This TCR beta chain was profiled in a study of blood T cells in healthy people across ages. The count of this clonotype is one. The V gene lost 8 bases and the J gene lost 12 bases, with 14 bases spanning the gap. Germline CDR1 and CDR2: LGHDT and YNNKEL (reference sequence). The CDR3 has 11 amino acids. Primed by a sample-barcoded 5' primer and a J-beta primer mix, a second PCR proceeded for 7 to 11 cycles. Each CDR3 protein gets one entry after TCRdb re-called the 5' RACE reads with MiXCR. Of about 640,000 distinct CDR3 sequences listed, under 65% were seen once; the top ten hold around 37%. The sequence derives from a man between 60 and 75 years old in good health. The sequenced sample was blood. The chain combines TRBV3-1 with TRBJ2-4; D is unclear. CDR3 DNA sequence: TGTGCCAGCGGTTTCGGAAACTCTCAGTACTTC. Amino acid sequence: CASGFGNSQYF.